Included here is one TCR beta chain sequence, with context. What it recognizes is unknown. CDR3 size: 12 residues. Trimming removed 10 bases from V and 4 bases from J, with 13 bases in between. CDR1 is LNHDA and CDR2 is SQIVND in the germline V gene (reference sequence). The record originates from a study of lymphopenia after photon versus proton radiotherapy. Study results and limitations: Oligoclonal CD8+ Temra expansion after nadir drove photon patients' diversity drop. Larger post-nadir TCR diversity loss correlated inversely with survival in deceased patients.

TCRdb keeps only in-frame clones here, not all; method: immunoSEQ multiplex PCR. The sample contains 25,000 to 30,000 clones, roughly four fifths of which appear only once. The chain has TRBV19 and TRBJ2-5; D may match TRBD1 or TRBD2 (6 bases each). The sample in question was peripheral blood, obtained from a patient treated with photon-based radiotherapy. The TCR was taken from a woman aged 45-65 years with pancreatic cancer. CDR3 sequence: CATIGGGETQYF. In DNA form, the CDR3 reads TGTGCCACCATCGGGGGCGGAGAGACCCAGTACTTC. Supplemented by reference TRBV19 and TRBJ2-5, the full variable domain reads DGGITQSPKYLFRKEGQNVTLSCEQNLNHDAMYWYRQDPGQGLRLIYYSQIVNDFQKGDIAEGYSVSREKKESFPLTVTSAQKNPTAFYLCATIGGGETQYFGPGTRLLVL.